A selection of T cell receptor beta chains follows, all from one sample in a study of T cell responses to AZD1222 COVID-19 vaccine. Assay used: immunoSEQ multiplex PCR; TCRdb lists only in-frame clones, some missing. The sample holds 70,000 to 95,000 clones; 70% to 90% are singletons and the top ten take approximately 22%. Specimen: peripheral blood, collected on day 0 of AZD1222 vaccination. The source of these receptors is an adult in good health. CDR3s include the opening cysteine and the closing phenylalanine or tryptophan. The D gene is left open where the match is weak. Not all rows give a size; the values are once, few, many and, for expanded clones, a class.

D | J | V | size | CDR3 | DNA
NA | TRBJ1-5 | TRBV21-1 | NA | CASSPPRDSGGSNQPQHF | TGTGCCAGCAGCCCCCCCCGGGACAGTGGTGGAAGCAATCAGCCCCAGCATTTT
TRBD2 | TRBJ2-1 | TRBV18 | NA | CASSLAGAVYNEQFF | TGTGCCAGCTCACTGGCGGGAGCGGTCTACAATGAGCAGTTCTTC
NA | TRBJ2-1 | TRBV11-3 | NA | CASSPTPLGPFNEQFF | TGTGCCAGCAGCCCTACGCCCTTGGGGCCATTTAATGAGCAGTTCTTC
TRBD1 | TRBJ2-7 | TRBV2 | NA | CASSLGQGRYEQYF | TGTGCCAGCAGTTTGGGACAGGGCAGGTACGAGCAGTACTTC
NA | TRBJ1-5 | TRBV27 | NA | CASSPDSPNQPQHF | TGTGCCAGCAGCCCGGACTCTCCGAATCAGCCCCAGCATTTT
NA | TRBJ2-3 | TRBV3-1/TRBV3-2 | NA | CASSHGTVSTDTQYF | TGTGCCAGCAGCCACGGGACCGTTAGCACAGATACGCAGTATTTT
TRBD1 | TRBJ2-7 | TRBV6-5 | NA | CASRSHGTGGSEQYF | TGTGCCAGCAGATCTCATGGGACAGGGGGCTCCGAGCAGTACTTC
TRBD2 | TRBJ2-7 | TRBV3-1/TRBV3-2 | NA | CASSQYSGGIYEQYF | TGTGCCAGCAGCCAATACAGCGGGGGGATCTACGAGCAGTACTTC
NA | TRBJ1-5 | TRBV19 | NA | CATQTAHNQPQHF | TGTGCCACCCAGACTGCCCACAATCAGCCCCAGCATTTT
NA | TRBJ1-2 | TRBV7-2 | few | CASSPPGTGYGYTF | TGTGCCAGCAGCCCGCCGGGAACCGGCTATGGCTACACCTTC
NA | TRBJ1-5 | TRBV28 | few | CASSLSGGNQPQHF | TGTGCCAGCAGTCTATCTGGGGGCAATCAGCCCCAGCATTTT
TRBD1 | TRBJ1-6 | TRBV30 | NA | CAWSPGQGNSPLHF | TGTGCCTGGAGCCCCGGACAGGGGAATTCACCCCTCCACTTT
NA | TRBJ2-5 | TRBV5-6 | NA | CASSLRLYQGETQYF | TGTGCCAGCAGCTTGAGACTATACCAGGGAGAGACCCAGTACTTC
TRBD1 | TRBJ2-2 | TRBV7-9 | NA | CASSLASGTGGTGELFF | TGTGCCAGCAGTTTAGCTTCCGGGACAGGGGGCACCGGGGAGCTGTTTTTT
TRBD1 | TRBJ2-7 | TRBV11-2 | NA | CASSSPGQGSYEQYF | TGTGCCAGCAGCTCACCGGGACAGGGATCCTACGAGCAGTACTTC
NA | TRBJ2-2 | TRBV7-8 | NA | CASRPDNIPGELFF | TGTGCCAGCAGACCCGACAATATTCCCGGGGAGCTGTTTTTT
TRBD1 | TRBJ1-2 | TRBV10-3 | NA | CAISESRDRGSGYTF | TGTGCCATCAGTGAGTCCAGGGACAGGGGGAGCGGCTACACCTTC